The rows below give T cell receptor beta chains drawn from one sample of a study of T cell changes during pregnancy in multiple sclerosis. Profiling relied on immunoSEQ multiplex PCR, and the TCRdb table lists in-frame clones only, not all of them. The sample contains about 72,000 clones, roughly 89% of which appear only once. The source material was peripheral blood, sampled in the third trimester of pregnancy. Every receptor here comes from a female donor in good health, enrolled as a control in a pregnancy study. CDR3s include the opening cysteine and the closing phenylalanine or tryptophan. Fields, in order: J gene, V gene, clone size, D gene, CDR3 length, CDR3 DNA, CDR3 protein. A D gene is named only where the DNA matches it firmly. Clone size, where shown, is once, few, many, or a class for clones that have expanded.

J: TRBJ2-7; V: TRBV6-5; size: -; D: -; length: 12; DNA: TGTGCCAGCAGTTCCCTATACTACGAGCAGTACTTC; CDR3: CASSSLYYEQYF
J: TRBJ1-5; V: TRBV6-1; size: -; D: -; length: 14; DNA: TGTGCCAGTAGGGGGTGGGATAGCAATCAGCCCCAGCATTTT; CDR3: CASRGWDSNQPQHF
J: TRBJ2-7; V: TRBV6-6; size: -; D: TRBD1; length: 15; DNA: TGTGCCAGCAGGGAGACCGGACAGGGGGCCTACGAGCAGTACTTC; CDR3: CASRETGQGAYEQYF
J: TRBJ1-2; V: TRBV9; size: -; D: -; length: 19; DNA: TGTGCCAGCAGCGGACGGGGGACTAAGGAGACCCGTTCTAACTATGGCTACACCTTC; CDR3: CASSGRGTKETRSNYGYTF
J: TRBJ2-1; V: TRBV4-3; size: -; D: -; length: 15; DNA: TGCGCCAGCAGCCAAGAGTTAGCGGCATACAATGAGCAGTTCTTC; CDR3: CASSQELAAYNEQFF
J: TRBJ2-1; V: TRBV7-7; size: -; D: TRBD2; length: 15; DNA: TGTGCCAGCAGCTTAAGCGGGGTTAGTCTCAATGAGCAGTTCTTC; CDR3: CASSLSGVSLNEQFF
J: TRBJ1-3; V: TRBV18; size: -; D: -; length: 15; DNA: TGTGCCAGCTCACCCGCGGGGAGGTCCGGAAACACCATATATTTT; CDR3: CASSPAGRSGNTIYF
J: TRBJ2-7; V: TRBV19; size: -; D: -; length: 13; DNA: TGTGCCAGTAGCAGCTATCAGGGTAACGAGCAGTACTTC; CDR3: CASSSYQGNEQYF
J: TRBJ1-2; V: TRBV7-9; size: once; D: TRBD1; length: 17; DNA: TGTGCCAGCAGCTTTGGTTCCGACAGGGGTACCCTATATGGCTACACCTTC; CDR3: CASSFGSDRGTLYGYTF
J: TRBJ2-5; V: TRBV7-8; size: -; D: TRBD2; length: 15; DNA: TGTGCCAGCAGTTTAGGTGGTAGCGGGAGAGAGACCCAGTACTTC; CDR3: CASSLGGSGRETQYF
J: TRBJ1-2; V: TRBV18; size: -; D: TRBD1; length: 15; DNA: TGTGCCAGCTCACGACTCTTGACAGGGGAATATGGCTACACCTTC; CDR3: CASSRLLTGEYGYTF
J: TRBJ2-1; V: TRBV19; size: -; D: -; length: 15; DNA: TGTGCCAGTAGTCCCCTCGGCGGCTCCTACAATGAGCAGTTCTTC; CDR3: CASSPLGGSYNEQFF
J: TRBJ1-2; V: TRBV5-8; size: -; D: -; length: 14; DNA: TGTGCCAGCAGCTTTAATAGTCTCCCCTATGGCTACACCTTC; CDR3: CASSFNSLPYGYTF
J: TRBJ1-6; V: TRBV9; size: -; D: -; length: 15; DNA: TGTGCCAGCAGCGTCTCTGACAGCTATAATTCACCCCTCCACTTT; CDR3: CASSVSDSYNSPLHF
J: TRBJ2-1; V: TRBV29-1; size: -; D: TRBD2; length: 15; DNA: TGCAGCGTGCAAAGGACTAGCGGGGGACGGGGTGAGCAGTTCTTC; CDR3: CSVQRTSGGRGEQFF
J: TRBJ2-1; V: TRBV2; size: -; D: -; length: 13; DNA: TGTGCCAGCACGGAGGGCTTTGGCAATGAGCAGTTCTTC; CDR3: CASTEGFGNEQFF
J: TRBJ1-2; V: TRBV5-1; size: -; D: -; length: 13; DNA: TGCGCCAGCAGCCTGCGGGATAACTATGGCTACACCTTC; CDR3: CASSLRDNYGYTF
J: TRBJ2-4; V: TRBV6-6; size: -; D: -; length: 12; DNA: TGTGCCAGCAGTTACCAGAAAAACATTCAGTACTTC; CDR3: CASSYQKNIQYF
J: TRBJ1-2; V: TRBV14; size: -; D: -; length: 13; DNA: TGTGCCAGCAGCTCGGGTCTAAACTATGGCTACACCTTC; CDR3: CASSSGLNYGYTF
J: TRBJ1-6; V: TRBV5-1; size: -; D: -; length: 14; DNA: TGCGCCAGCAGCTTGGGCAGGGATAATTCACCCCTCCACTTT; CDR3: CASSLGRDNSPLHF
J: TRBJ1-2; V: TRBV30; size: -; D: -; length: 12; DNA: TGTGCCTGGAGTTTGGCAGGGCGCGGCTACACCTTC; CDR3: CAWSLAGRGYTF
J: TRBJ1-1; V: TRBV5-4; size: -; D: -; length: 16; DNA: TGTGCCAGCAGCCCTGGACACACCAATGGGAACACTGAAGCTTTCTTT; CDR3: CASSPGHTNGNTEAFF